The T cell receptor (beta chain) described here comes from a study of T-cell reconstitution after alpha-beta-depleted transplantation in children. Overall study findings and caveats: Most T-cell counts and diversity one year after the transplant came from T cells that were newly produced.

About this clonotype: Its antigen is currently unknown.

Preparation of the TCRbeta library involved a method that used unique molecular identifiers. TCRdb processed the PCR reads anew with MiXCR; each CDR3 protein has one entry. The sample contains almost 250,000 distinct CDR3 sequences, 20% to 30% of which appear only once. Germline trimming cut 5 bases from V and 4 bases from J; bases unmatched to any gene: 11. CDR1 and CDR2 (germline): SQVTM, ANQGSEA. The CDR3 consists of 14 residues. This chain joins TRBV29-1 and TRBJ2-7; 7 nucleotides align to TRBD1. The source material was PBMCs, sampled before TCRalphabeta/CD19-depleted stem cell transplant. This clonotype was obtained from a girl aged 2 to 9 with Fanconi anemia, due to receive a stem cell transplant. The CDR3 nucleotides read TGCAGCGTTAAGACCGGGACAGCATTTTACGAGCAGTACTTC. It specifies CSVKTGTAFYEQYF.